This TCR beta chain derives from a study of blood T cells in healthy people across ages. About 9.6 milliliters of peripheral blood were drawn from each donor into EDTA-treated tubes. The second PCR ran roughly 6 to 11 cycles with a sample-barcoded 5' primer and J-beta primers. TCRdb independently ran MiXCR on the 5' RACE reads; one entry per CDR3 protein. The sample carries a few hundred thousand distinct CDR3 sequences, approximately 30% recorded once. The germline gives CDR1 MGHRA, CDR2 YSYEKL. With V trimmed by 3 bases and J by 6 bases, 9 bases remained unmatched. The CDR3 runs to 16 residues. This clonotype appeared a few times.

The chain links TRBV4-1 to TRBJ2-3, with TRBD2 identical over 10 bases. Sequenced sample: blood. The sequence was obtained from a woman in her 70s in good health. CDR3 coding DNA: TGCGCCAGCAGCCAGCAAAGCGGGGGGGCATATGATACGCAGTATTTT. Its protein product is CASSQQSGGAYDTQYF.